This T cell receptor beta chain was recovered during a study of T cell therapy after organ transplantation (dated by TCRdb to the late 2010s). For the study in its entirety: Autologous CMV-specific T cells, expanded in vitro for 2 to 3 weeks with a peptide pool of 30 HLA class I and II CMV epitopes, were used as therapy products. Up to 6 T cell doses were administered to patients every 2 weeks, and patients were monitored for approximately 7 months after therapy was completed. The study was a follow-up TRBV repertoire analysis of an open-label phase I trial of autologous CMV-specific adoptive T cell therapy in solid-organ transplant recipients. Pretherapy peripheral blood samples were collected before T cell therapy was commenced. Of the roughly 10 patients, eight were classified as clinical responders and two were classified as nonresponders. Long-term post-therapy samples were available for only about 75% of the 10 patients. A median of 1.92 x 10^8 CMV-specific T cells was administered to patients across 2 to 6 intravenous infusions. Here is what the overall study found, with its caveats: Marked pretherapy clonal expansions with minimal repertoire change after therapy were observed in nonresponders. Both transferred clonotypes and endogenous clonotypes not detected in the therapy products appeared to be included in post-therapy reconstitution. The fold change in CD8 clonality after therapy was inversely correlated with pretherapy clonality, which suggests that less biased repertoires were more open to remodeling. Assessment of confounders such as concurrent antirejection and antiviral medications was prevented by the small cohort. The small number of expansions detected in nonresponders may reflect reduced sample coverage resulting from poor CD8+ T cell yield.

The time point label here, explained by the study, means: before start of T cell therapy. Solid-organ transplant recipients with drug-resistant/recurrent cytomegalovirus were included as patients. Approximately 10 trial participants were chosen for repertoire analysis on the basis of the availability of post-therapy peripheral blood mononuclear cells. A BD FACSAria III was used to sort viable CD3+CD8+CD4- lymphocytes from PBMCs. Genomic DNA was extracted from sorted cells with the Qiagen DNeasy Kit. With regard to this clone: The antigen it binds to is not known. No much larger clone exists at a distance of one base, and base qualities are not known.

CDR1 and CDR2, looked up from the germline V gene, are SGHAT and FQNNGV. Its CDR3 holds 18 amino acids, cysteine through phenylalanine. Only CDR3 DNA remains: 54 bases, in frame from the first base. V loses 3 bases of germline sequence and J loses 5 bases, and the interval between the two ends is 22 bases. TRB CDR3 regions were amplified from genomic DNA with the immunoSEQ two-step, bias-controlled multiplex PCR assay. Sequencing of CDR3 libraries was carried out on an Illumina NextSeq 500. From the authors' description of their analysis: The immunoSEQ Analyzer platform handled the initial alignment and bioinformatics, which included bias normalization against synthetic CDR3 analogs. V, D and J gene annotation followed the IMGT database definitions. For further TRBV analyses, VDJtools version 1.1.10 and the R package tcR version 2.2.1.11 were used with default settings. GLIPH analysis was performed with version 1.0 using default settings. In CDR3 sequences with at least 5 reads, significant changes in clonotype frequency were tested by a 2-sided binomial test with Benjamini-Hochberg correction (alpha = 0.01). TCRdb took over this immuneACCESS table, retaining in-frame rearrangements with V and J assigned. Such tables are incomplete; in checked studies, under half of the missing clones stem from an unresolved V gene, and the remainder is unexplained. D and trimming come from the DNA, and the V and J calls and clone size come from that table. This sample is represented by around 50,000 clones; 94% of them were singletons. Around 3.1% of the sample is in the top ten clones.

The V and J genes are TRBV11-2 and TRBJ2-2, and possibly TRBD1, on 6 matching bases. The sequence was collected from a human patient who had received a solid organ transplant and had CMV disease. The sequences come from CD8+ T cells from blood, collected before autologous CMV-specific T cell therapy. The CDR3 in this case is CASSLVAGERSRTGELFF. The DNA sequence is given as TGTGCCAGCAGCTTGGTGGCAGGGGAGAGAAGTAGGACCGGGGAGCTGTTTTTT.